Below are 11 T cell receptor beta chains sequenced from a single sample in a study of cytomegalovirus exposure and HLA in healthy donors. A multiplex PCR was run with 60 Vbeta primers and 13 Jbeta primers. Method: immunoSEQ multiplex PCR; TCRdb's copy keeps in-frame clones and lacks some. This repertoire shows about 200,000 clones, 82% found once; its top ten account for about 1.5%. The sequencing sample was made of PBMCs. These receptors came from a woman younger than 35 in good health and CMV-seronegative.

The DNA for the CDR3 is TGTGCCAGCAGTTTAGCAGGGGGGAACACTGAAGCTTTCTTT. Translation gives CASSLAGGNTEAFF. This rearrangement joins TRBV28 to TRBJ1-1; 7 bases fit TRBD1. V trimming: 2 bases; J trimming: 1 base; junction bases outside the gene matches: 1. Germline assignment: CDR1 MDHEN and CDR2 SYDVKM. The CDR3 runs to 14 residues.

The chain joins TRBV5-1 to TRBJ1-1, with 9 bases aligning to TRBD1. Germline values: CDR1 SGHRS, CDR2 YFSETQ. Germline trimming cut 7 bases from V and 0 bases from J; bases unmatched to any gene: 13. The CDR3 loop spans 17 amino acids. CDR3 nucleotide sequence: TGCGCCAGCGCATTCCTTTCGGGACAGGGAATGAACACTGAAGCTTTCTTT. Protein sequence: CASAFLSGQGMNTEAFF. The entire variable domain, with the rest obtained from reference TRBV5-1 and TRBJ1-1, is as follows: KAGVTQTPRYLIKTRGQQVTLSCSPISGHRSVSWYQQTPGQGLQFLFEYFSETQRNKGNFPGRFSGRQFSNSRSEMNVSTLELGDSALYLCASAFLSGQGMNTEAFFGQGTRLTVV.

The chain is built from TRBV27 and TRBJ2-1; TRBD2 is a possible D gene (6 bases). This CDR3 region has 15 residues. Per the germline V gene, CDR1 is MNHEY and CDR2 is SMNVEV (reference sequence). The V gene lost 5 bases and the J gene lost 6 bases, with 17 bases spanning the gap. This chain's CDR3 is CASSTTWEEGNEQFF. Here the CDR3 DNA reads TGTGCCAGCAGTACGACCTGGGAGGAAGGCAATGAGCAGTTCTTC.

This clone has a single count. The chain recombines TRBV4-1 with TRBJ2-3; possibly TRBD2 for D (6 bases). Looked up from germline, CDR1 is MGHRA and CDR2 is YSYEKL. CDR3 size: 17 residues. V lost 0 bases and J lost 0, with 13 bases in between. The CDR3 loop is CASSQEGRSPSTDTQYF. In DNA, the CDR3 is TGCGCCAGCAGCCAAGAAGGGAGGAGTCCTAGCACAGATACGCAGTATTTT.

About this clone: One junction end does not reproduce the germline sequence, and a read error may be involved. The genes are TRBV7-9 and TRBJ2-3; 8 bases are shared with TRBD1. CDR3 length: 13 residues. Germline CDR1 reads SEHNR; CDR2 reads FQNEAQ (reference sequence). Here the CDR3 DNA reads TGTTCCAGCAGCTTAGGGACAGGAGATACGCAGTATTTT. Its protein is CSSSLGTGDTQYF.

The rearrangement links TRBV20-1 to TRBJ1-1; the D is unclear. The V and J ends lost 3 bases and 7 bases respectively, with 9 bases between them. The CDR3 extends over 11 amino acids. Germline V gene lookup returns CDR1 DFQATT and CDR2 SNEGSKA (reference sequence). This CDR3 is CSARGTVEAFF. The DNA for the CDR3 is TGCAGTGCTAGGGGTACAGTTGAAGCTTTCTTT.

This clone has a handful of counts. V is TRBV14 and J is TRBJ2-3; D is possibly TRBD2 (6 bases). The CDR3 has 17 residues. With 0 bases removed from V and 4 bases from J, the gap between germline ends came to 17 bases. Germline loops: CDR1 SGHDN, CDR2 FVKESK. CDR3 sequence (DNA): TGTGCCAGCAGCCAAGATAGCGGAACCCCTGGGGCAGATACGCAGTATTTT. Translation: CASSQDSGTPGADTQYF.

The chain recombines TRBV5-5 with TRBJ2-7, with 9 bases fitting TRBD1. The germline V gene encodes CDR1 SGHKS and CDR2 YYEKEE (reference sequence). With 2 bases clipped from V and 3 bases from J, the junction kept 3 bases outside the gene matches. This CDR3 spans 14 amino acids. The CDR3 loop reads CASSFTGGGYEQYV. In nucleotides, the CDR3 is TGTGCCAGCAGCTTTACAGGGGGCGGCTACGAGCAGTACGTC.

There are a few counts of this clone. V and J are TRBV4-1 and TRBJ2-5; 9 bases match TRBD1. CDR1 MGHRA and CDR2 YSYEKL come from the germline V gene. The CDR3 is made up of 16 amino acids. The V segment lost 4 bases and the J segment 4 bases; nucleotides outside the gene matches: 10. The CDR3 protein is CASSRGSGQGRETQYF. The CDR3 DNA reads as TGCGCCAGCAGCCGGGGGTCCGGACAGGGGAGAGAGACCCAGTACTTC.

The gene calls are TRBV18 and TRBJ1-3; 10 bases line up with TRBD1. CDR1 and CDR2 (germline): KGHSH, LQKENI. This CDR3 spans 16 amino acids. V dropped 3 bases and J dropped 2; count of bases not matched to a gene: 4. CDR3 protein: CASSPSGTGAGNTIYF. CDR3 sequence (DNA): TGTGCCAGCTCACCGTCGGGGACAGGGGCTGGAAACACCATATATTTT. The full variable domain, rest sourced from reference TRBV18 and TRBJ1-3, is NAGVMQNPRHLVRRRGQEARLRCSPMKGHSHVYWYRQLPEEGLKFMVYLQKENIIDESGMPKERFSAEFPKEGPSILRIQQVVRGDSAAYFCASSPSGTGAGNTIYFGEGSWLTVV.

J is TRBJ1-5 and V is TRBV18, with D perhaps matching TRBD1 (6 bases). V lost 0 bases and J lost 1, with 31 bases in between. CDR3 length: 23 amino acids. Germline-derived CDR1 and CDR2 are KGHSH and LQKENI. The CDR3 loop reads CASSPPYRDGPKLRGKSNQPQHF. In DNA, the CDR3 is TGTGCCAGCTCACCACCGTATCGGGACGGGCCTAAGCTCAGGGGAAAGAGCAATCAGCCCCAGCATTTT.